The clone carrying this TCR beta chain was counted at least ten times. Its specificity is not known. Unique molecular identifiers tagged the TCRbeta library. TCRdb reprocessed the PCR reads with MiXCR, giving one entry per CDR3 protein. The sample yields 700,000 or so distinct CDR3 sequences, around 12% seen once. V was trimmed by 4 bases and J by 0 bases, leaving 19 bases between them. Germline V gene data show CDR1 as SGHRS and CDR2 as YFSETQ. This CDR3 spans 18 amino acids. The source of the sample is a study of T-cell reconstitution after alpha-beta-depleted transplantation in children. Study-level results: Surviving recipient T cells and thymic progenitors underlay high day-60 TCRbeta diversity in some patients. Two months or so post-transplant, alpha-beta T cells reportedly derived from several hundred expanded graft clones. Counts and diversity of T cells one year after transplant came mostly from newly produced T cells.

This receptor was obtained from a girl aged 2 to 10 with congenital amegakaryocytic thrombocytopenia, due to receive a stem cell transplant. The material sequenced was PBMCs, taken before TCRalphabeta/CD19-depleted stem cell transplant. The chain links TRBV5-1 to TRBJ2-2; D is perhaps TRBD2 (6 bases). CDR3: CASSPKDPLASNTGELFF. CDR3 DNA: TGCGCCAGCAGCCCCAAAGATCCACTAGCCTCGAACACCGGGGAGCTGTTTTTT. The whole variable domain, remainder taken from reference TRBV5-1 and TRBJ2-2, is KAGVTQTPRYLIKTRGQQVTLSCSPISGHRSVSWYQQTPGQGLQFLFEYFSETQRNKGNFPGRFSGRQFSNSRSEMNVSTLELGDSALYLCASSPKDPLASNTGELFFGEGSRLTVL.